The 22 T cell receptor beta chains presented below share a single source sample, sequenced in a study of blood T cell repertoires in COVID-19 (dated by TCRdb to 2020 to 2021). Library method: the immunoSEQ multiplex PCR assay. The table comes from immuneACCESS by way of TCRdb, which keeps in-frame sequences with V and J called. Part of the clones is missing from these tables; in studies checked, under half for an unresolved V gene and the rest for unknown reasons. The sample includes roughly 90,000 clones, with 87% observed a single time. The ten largest clones capture under 1.2% of the sample. Sequencing input: peripheral blood. The receptors shown here come from a human donor in a cohort sampled during active COVID-19.

The rearrangement joins TRBV24-1 to TRBJ2-3; TRBD1 matches 7 bases. After removal of 4 bases from V and 2 bases from J, the junction contained 5 bases not matched to a gene. Germline loops: CDR1 KGHDR, CDR2 SFDVKD. CDR3 length: 15 residues. CDR3 coding DNA: TGTGCCACCAGTGAGGGGACAGCTCCCACAGATACGCAGTATTTT. This translates into CATSEGTAPTDTQYF.

The genes are TRBV19 and TRBJ2-7; 8 positions match TRBD2. From germline, CDR1 is LNHDA and CDR2 SQIVND (reference sequence). This CDR3 has 16 amino acids. The V gene end was trimmed by 5 bases and the J gene end by 7 bases; junction bases not matched to a gene: 16. For the CDR3, the DNA is TGTGCCAGTAGTCCTAGAGGGGGGACTAGAGATTCAGAGCAGTACTTC. Residues: CASSPRGGTRDSEQYF.

In its sample, this clone was seen a few times. The rearrangement uses TRBV19 and TRBJ1-2, with TRBD1 identical over 9 bases. Germline trimming cut 5 bases from V and 5 bases from J; bases unmatched to any gene: 3. The germline CDR1 and CDR2 sequences are LNHDA and SQIVND (reference sequence). The CDR3 has 13 residues. CDR3 nucleotides: TGTGCCAGTAGTGAACAGGGGGCGTATGGCTACACCTTC. It yields the protein CASSEQGAYGYTF.

This chain uses TRBV5-1 with TRBJ1-2, with 11 nucleotides matching TRBD1. Germline lookup yields CDR1 SGHRS and CDR2 YFSETQ. CDR3 length equals 14 residues. V shed 2 bases, J shed 7 bases, and the junction held 4 bases outside the gene matches. CDR3 bases: TGCGCCAGCAGCTTTTTGGGACAGGGGGGTGGCTACACCTTC. This codes for CASSFLGQGGGYTF.

This clone was recorded only once. The chain recombines TRBV3-1 (or the pseudogene TRBV3-2) with TRBJ2-7; 12 bases fit TRBD2. The germline gives CDR1 LGHDT, CDR2 YNNKEL (reference sequence). Trimming took 2 bases from V and 8 from J; bases not matched to a gene: 7. The CDR3 runs 15 residues. CDR3 bases: TGTGCCAGCAGCCAACCGGGACTAGCGGGTTCAAAGCAGTACTTC. Protein: CASSQPGLAGSKQYF.

The V gene is TRBV7-8, the J gene TRBJ1-4; D gene ambiguous. Trimming left V 5 bases short and J 13 bases short, with 17 bases between. The CDR3 runs to 13 residues. Germline V gene lookup returns CDR1 SGHVS and CDR2 FQNEAQ. The CDR3 loop reads CASSPTEGTRLFF. CDR3 in DNA: TGTGCCAGCAGCCCCACCGAGGGCACCCGACTGTTTTTT.

This clone came up once. The V gene is TRBV7-9, the J gene TRBJ2-7; TRBD1 might be the D (6 bases). V lost 3 bases and J 7 bases, leaving 16 bases between the germline ends. CDR1 SEHNR and CDR2 FQNEAQ come from the germline V gene (reference sequence). The CDR3 contains 14 residues. The CDR3 spells CASSLDSYYVEQYF. CDR3 nucleotides: TGTGCCAGCAGCTTGGACAGCTACTACGTGGAGCAGTACTTC.

CDR3 protein: CASQGHTEAFF. In DNA form, the CDR3 reads TGTGCCAGCCAGGGTCACACTGAAGCTTTCTTT. J is TRBJ1-1 and V is TRBV6-6; D is possibly TRBD1 (5 bases). Trimming removed 8 bases from V and 3 bases from J, with 7 bases in between. This CDR3 has 11 residues. The germline CDR1 and CDR2 sequences are MNHNY and SVGAGI (reference sequence).

This clone was detected ten times or more. The gene calls are TRBV9 and TRBJ1-4; a weak D match, TRBD1 (5 bases). There are 15 residues in the CDR3. CDR1 is SGDLS and CDR2 is YYNGEE in the germline V gene. Trimming shortened V by 0 bases and J by 4 bases, and 10 bases separated the two germline ends. The CDR3 DNA reads as TGTGCCAGCAGCGTAGGACAGACTGGTAATGAAAAACTGTTTTTT. It codes for CASSVGQTGNEKLFF.

The chain couples TRBV20-1 to TRBJ1-5; perhaps TRBD1 as D (5 bases). Trimming left V 5 bases short and J 7 bases short, with 12 bases between. The CDR3 totals 12 residues. Germline V gene data show CDR1 as DFQATT and CDR2 as SNEGSKA (reference sequence). CDR3 bases: TGCAGTGCTGGTGGGGCGCAGCAGCCCCAGCATTTT. Translation: CSAGGAQQPQHF.

The chain carries TRBV28 and TRBJ1-4; the match to TRBD1 covers 7 bases. The V and J ends lost 5 bases and 8 bases, in that order; junction bases with no gene match: 8. Looked up from germline, CDR1 is MDHEN and CDR2 is SYDVKM. This CDR3 spans 14 amino acids. CDR3 amino acids: CASSVGQGGEKLFF. The CDR3 nucleotides read TGTGCCAGCAGTGTGGGGCAGGGGGGAGAAAAACTGTTTTTT. Full variable domain (outside the CDR3, taken from reference TRBV28 and TRBJ1-4): DVKVTQSSRYLVKRTGEKVFLECVQDMDHENMFWYRQDPGLGLRLIYFSYDVKMKEKGDIPEGYSVSREKKERFSLILESASTNQTSMYLCASSVGQGGEKLFFGSGTQLSVL.

The rearrangement uses TRBV3-1 (or the pseudogene TRBV3-2) and TRBJ1-2, with TRBD1 matching 8 bases. CDR3 length: 15 residues. Germline V gene lookup returns CDR1 LGHDT and CDR2 YNNKEL (reference sequence). J gave up 7 bases and V 1 base, and 8 bases lay outside the gene matches. CDR3 sequence (DNA): TGTGCCAGCAGCCAAGGGGCAGGGGGCGCCCTTGGCTACACCTTC. It encodes CASSQGAGGALGYTF.

This clone was seen just once. The chain carries TRBV27 and TRBJ2-1; TRBD2 matches 9 bases. Germline CDR1 MNHEY, CDR2 SMNVEV (reference sequence). Germline trimming cut 8 bases from V and 4 bases from J; bases unmatched to any gene: 6. The CDR3 loop spans 14 amino acids. The CDR3 reads CASRGTSWYNEQFF. The CDR3 DNA reads TGTGCCAGCCGAGGGACTAGCTGGTACAATGAGCAGTTCTTC.

The CDR3 protein is CASRPDSYEQYF. The CDR3 nucleotides are TGTGCCAGCAGACCAGACTCTTACGAGCAGTACTTC. The chain employs TRBV5-5 and TRBJ2-7; D not certain. Trimming removed 5 bases at V and 4 bases at J, with 10 bases between. Germline assignment: CDR1 SGHKS and CDR2 YYEKEE (reference sequence). This CDR3 spans 12 amino acids.

V gene TRBV7-9 combines with J gene TRBJ2-1; D remains unclear. Trimming stripped 5 bases from V and 0 bases from J, with 17 bases between. This CDR3 spans 17 amino acids. The germline V gene encodes CDR1 SEHNR and CDR2 FQNEAQ (reference sequence). The chain's CDR3 is CASSPPEAPSSYNEQFF. The DNA of the CDR3 is TGTGCCAGCAGCCCCCCCGAGGCGCCAAGCTCCTACAATGAGCAGTTCTTC.

This clone occurred once. The gene calls are TRBV5-1 and TRBJ1-5, with 9 nucleotides matching TRBD1. The CDR3 runs 17 residues. Losses at the gene ends were 2 bases for V and 1 base for J; bases not matched to a gene: 7. In germline, CDR1 is SGHRS, CDR2 YFSETQ. CDR3 loop: CASSLGQGRRSNQPQHF. The CDR3 DNA sequence: TGCGCCAGCAGCTTAGGACAGGGGAGGAGGAGCAATCAGCCCCAGCATTTT.

The chain employs TRBV4-1 and TRBJ2-2; TRBD2 agrees at 13 bases. The CDR3 sequence is 16 residues long. The J segment lost 3 bases and the V segment lost 4 bases, leaving 2 bases of the junction unmatched. The V gene's germline CDR1 is MGHRA and CDR2 YSYEKL. CDR3: CASSLTSGRDTGELFF. CDR3 sequence (DNA): TGCGCCAGCAGCCTCACTAGCGGGAGGGACACCGGGGAGCTGTTTTTT.

This chain links TRBV11-2 with TRBJ1-2; TRBD1 is a possible D gene (5 bases). Per germline, CDR1 SGHAT and CDR2 FQNNGV. The CDR3 covers 13 residues. V dropped 3 bases and J dropped 4 bases, with 9 bases sitting between them. CDR3 region: CASSLSGSYGYTF. The CDR3 DNA sequence: TGTGCCAGCAGCTTGTCAGGGTCCTATGGCTACACCTTC.

The chain carries TRBV2 and TRBJ1-5; D remains unclear. V was trimmed by 3 bases and J by 4 bases, leaving 16 bases between them. The CDR3 spans 16 residues. Germline V gene data show CDR1 as SNHLY and CDR2 as FYNNEI. The DNA of the CDR3 is TGTGCCAGCAGTGACCTTGGGCAGTGGACTAATCAGCCCCAGCATTTT. This sequence encodes CASSDLGQWTNQPQHF.

The chain recombines TRBV6-6 with TRBJ1-1; TRBD1 might be the D (6 bases). Germline loops: CDR1 MNHNY, CDR2 SVGAGI (reference sequence). This CDR3 comprises 15 residues. The CDR3 nucleotides read TGTGGTGTAGGAGGACCACAGGGCATGAACACTGAAGCTTTCTTT. This translates into CGVGGPQGMNTEAFF.

The chain carries TRBV28 and TRBJ1-2; no clear D gene. The CDR3 covers 12 residues. Trimming left V 5 bases short and J 4 bases short, with 8 bases between. The germline CDR1 and CDR2 sequences are MDHEN and SYDVKM. CDR3: CASSLAGYGYTF. The CDR3 bases are TGTGCCAGCAGTCTCGCGGGCTATGGCTACACCTTC.

The chain has TRBV2 and TRBJ1-1; D unresolved. Germline CDR1 and CDR2: SNHLY and FYNNEI. The germline V and J ends were trimmed by 3 bases and 6 bases, with 5 bases remaining between them. The CDR3 is made up of 11 amino acids. This chain's CDR3 is CASSETSEAFF. CDR3 coding DNA: TGTGCCAGCAGTGAGACTTCTGAAGCTTTCTTT.